The 17 T cell receptor beta chains given below trace back to one sample, sequenced in a study of CD8+CD57+ T cells in acquired aplastic anemia. An expansion of CD8+CD57+ cells by flow cytometry had been shown in patients chosen for sequencing. TCR beta VDJ combinations and CDR3 sequences were profiled from genomic DNA. In TCRdb, the reads were re-called with MiXCR into one record per CDR3 protein. The sample lists about 200,000 distinct CDR3 sequences, over 40% seen once, with just under 20% in the top ten. The sample consisted of sorted CD4+, CD8+, or CD8+CD57+ T cells (not recorded which) from PBMCs. The source is a human donor with aplastic anemia.

This clonotype came up many times. The chain joins TRBV4-1 to TRBJ1-1; 8 bases map to TRBD1. CDR1 and CDR2 (germline): MGHRA, YSYEKL. The CDR3 consists of 16 residues. The V segment lost 0 bases and the J segment 1 base; nucleotides outside the gene matches: 4. DNA for the CDR3: TGCGCCAGCAGCCAAGATGGGGACAGGCCGAACACTGAAGCTTTCTTT. The encoded protein is CASSQDGDRPNTEAFF.

The rearrangement joins TRBV3-1 to TRBJ2-5; 9 bases are a match to TRBD1. The CDR3 consists of 14 residues. Trimming removed 1 base from V and 6 bases from J; junction bases left unmatched: 3. From germline, CDR1 is LGHDT and CDR2 YNNKEL (reference sequence). The DNA of the CDR3 is TGTGCCAGCAGCCAAGGAGACAGGGGGAAGACCCAGTACTTC. This sequence encodes CASSQGDRGKTQYF.

This clonotype was observed at least ten times. CDR3 DNA sequence: TGCAGTGCTAGGTTGGGCGGCTACGAGCAGTACTTC. Its translation: CSARLGGYEQYF. V and J are TRBV20-1 and TRBJ2-7, with D uncertain. Trimming removed 3 bases from V and 3 bases from J, with 9 bases in between. The CDR3 contains 12 residues. The germline CDR1 and CDR2 sequences are DFQATT and SNEGSKA (reference sequence).

This clonotype was counted many times. The DNA of the CDR3 is TGCAGCGGTTCGTACCCCGCGACAGGGAATAAAGATACGCAGTATTTT. Its translation: CSGSYPATGNKDTQYF. V and J are TRBV29-1 and TRBJ2-3; 7 positions match TRBD1. CDR1 and CDR2 from the germline V gene are SQVTM and ANQGSEA. V shed 7 bases, J shed 5 bases, and the junction held 18 bases outside the gene matches. CDR3 length equals 16 residues.

The chain uses TRBV30 and TRBJ1-1; D ambiguous. Deletions cut 4 bases from V and 4 bases from J, with 4 bases between. The germline CDR1 and CDR2 sequences are GTSNPN and SVGIG (reference sequence). The CDR3 totals 10 residues. This CDR3 is CAWTSTEAFF. Here the CDR3 DNA reads TGTGCCTGGACCTCCACTGAAGCTTTCTTT.

The chain has TRBV2 and TRBJ1-2; D is undetermined. V was pared by 3 bases and J by 4 bases, with 9 bases between. This CDR3 contains 13 residues. The germline V gene encodes CDR1 SNHLY and CDR2 FYNNEI. The CDR3 spells CASSEEVSYGYTF. The CDR3 DNA sequence: TGTGCCAGCAGTGAGGAGGTCTCCTATGGCTACACCTTC.

This clonotype was observed at least ten times. The chain joins TRBV24-1 to TRBJ1-1; TRBD1 matches at 11 bases. Trimming cost V 7 bases and J 4 bases; bases outside gene matches: 7. The CDR3 extends over 15 amino acids. CDR1 KGHDR and CDR2 SFDVKD come from the germline V gene. The CDR3 DNA is TGTGCCACCAGCCCGGGACAGGGGGGGTTCACTGAAGCTTTCTTT. Its protein product is CATSPGQGGFTEAFF.

Only one count was recorded for this clonotype. V is TRBV20-1 and J is TRBJ1-2, with 9 bases aligning to TRBD1. Germline CDR1 is DFQATT and CDR2 is SNEGSKA (reference sequence). This CDR3 comprises 11 residues. V was pared by 6 bases and J by 9 bases, with 5 bases of the junction left unmatched. The CDR3 nucleotides are TGCAGTGCCCAGGACAGGGGACGCTACACCTTC. Translated, it gives CSAQDRGRYTF.

The chain links TRBV19 to TRBJ1-5; 9 bases agree with TRBD1. V dropped 8 bases and J dropped 0; count of bases not matched to a gene: 11. The CDR3 totals 17 residues. The germline gives CDR1 LNHDA, CDR2 SQIVND (reference sequence). This CDR3 is CASQPGQGAYSNQPQHF. In nucleotides, the CDR3 is TGTGCCAGTCAGCCGGGACAGGGTGCCTATAGCAATCAGCCCCAGCATTTT.

This clonotype appeared many times. The V call is TRBV19, the J call TRBJ1-1; D uncertain. The CDR3 extends over 13 amino acids. The germline V and J ends were trimmed by 5 bases and 6 bases, with 13 bases remaining between them. Germline loops: CDR1 LNHDA, CDR2 SQIVND (reference sequence). The DNA of the CDR3 is TGTGCCAGTAGTTGGCGGGTGGAGGCTGAAGCTTTCTTT. This encodes CASSWRVEAEAFF.

The V gene is TRBV29-1, the J gene TRBJ1-1; D ambiguous. Trimming pared 0 bases from V and 1 base from J, leaving 9 bases between. CDR1 is SQVTM, CDR2 ANQGSEA, per germline. The CDR3 runs to 14 residues. The CDR3: CSVEENRGNTEAFF. The DNA for the CDR3 is TGCAGCGTTGAAGAGAACAGAGGGAACACTGAAGCTTTCTTT.

Ten or more counts support this clonotype. This chain links TRBV10-3 with TRBJ1-2, with D possibly TRBD1 on 6 matching bases. CDR1 and CDR2 from the germline V gene are ENHRY and SYGVKD. This CDR3 region has 13 residues. Trimming took off 10 bases at V and 0 bases at J, with 12 bases between the two ends. The CDR3 sequence is CATQGQPNYGYTF. CDR3 in DNA: TGTGCCACACAGGGACAACCTAACTATGGCTACACCTTC.

This chain uses TRBV7-9 with TRBJ2-7, with TRBD1 matching 8 bases. Germline CDR1 is SEHNR and CDR2 is FQNEAQ (reference sequence). The CDR3 loop spans 12 amino acids. Unmatched junction bases numbered 1, after V lost 4 bases and J lost 5 bases. CDR3 protein: CASSWTGHEQYF. The CDR3 DNA reads as TGTGCCAGCAGCTGGACAGGGCACGAGCAGTACTTC.

J is TRBJ1-5 and V is TRBV7-6; D is undetermined. CDR3 length: 13 residues. Trimming removed 0 bases from V and 5 bases from J, with 5 bases in between. Germline V CDR1 and CDR2: SGHVS, FNYEAQ. Written as DNA, the CDR3 is TGTGCCAGCAGCTTAGCGGTCGATCAGCCCCAGCATTTT. Encoded protein: CASSLAVDQPQHF.

This clonotype has a count of ten or more. This sequence joins TRBV2 and TRBJ1-2, with a weak D call TRBD1 (5 bases). The CDR3 totals 13 residues. The V end lost 5 bases, the J end lost 6 bases, and 13 bases lay between the germline ends. CDR1 is SNHLY and CDR2 is FYNNEI in the germline V gene. The CDR3 sequence is CASSSDITDGYTF. In DNA, the CDR3 is TGTGCCAGCAGTTCGGACATAACGGATGGCTACACCTTC.

The chain joins TRBV12-3 or TRBV12-4 to TRBJ2-7; 13 bases match TRBD2. The DNA matches TRBJ2-5 better at its end, which makes the J call doubtful. The CDR3 has 15 residues. The CDR3 bases are TGTGCCAGCAGTAAAACTAGCGGGGGGGTGGAGACCCAGTACTTC. It is translated as CASSKTSGGVETQYF.

This clonotype showed up just a few times. V gene TRBV2 combines with J gene TRBJ1-5; D is ambiguous. This CDR3 contains 17 residues. With 5 bases removed from V and 6 bases from J, the gap between germline ends came to 23 bases. Germline V gene sequence: CDR1 SNHLY, CDR2 FYNNEI. The CDR3 DNA is TGTGCCAGCAGTCCCCCGGTGGCAGACCCCTCCGGTCAGCCCCAGCATTTT. It encodes CASSPPVADPSGQPQHF.